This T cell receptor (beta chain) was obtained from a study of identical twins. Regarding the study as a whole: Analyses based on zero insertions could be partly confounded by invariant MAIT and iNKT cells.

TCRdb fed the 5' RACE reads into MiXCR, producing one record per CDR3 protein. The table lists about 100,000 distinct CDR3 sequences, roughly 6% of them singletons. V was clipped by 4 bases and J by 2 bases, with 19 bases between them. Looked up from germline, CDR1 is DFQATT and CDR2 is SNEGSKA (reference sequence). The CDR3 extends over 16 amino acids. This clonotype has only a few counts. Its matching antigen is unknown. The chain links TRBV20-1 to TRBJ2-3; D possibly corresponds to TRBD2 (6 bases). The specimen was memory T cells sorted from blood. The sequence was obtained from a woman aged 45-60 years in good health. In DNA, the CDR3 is TGCAGTGCTATTCAGGGCAGCGGGTGGGTCACAGATACGCAGTATTTT. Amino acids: CSAIQGSGWVTDTQYF.